This T cell receptor (beta chain) derives from a study of early T cells in non-severe SARS-CoV-2 infection. There are many counts of this clonotype. Trimming cost V 7 bases and J 4 bases; bases outside gene matches: 8. Germline CDR1 SQVTM, CDR2 ANQGSEA. This CDR3 spans 13 amino acids. Unique molecular identifier tags were affixed to discrete cDNA molecules. TCRdb processed the 5' RACE reads anew with MiXCR; each CDR3 protein has one entry. The table has about 69,000 distinct CDR3 sequences, about 9.4% seen once. The rearrangement links TRBV29-1 to TRBJ1-2; 8 nucleotides agree with TRBD1. What was sequenced was whole blood. The clonotype was recovered from an adult who was a healthcare worker with PCR-confirmed SARS-CoV-2 infection or an uninfected control (not recorded which). CDR3 loop: CSANTGGFYGYTF. In DNA form, the CDR3 reads TGCAGCGCCAACACAGGGGGATTCTATGGCTACACCTTC.